Listed here are 6 T cell receptor beta chains from one sample, sequenced in a study of cytomegalovirus exposure and HLA in healthy donors. Use of 60 Vbeta and 13 Jbeta primers characterized the PCR. Sequencing was performed with immunoSEQ multiplex PCR; in TCRdb, only in-frame clones are kept and a portion is missing. The data hold fewer than 70,000 clones, with just under 85% observed a single time. Sequencing was performed on PBMCs. The source is a middle-aged man in good health and CMV-seronegative.

This clone was counted between two and nine times. CDR3 nucleotides: TGTGCCACTAGGGACACCTCTGGAAACACCATATATTTT. Translated: CATRDTSGNTIYF. The chain joins TRBV10-3 to TRBJ1-3, with D tentatively TRBD1 (6 bases). Germline CDR1 is ENHRY and CDR2 is SYGVKD. The CDR3 is 13 amino acids. V shed 10 bases and J shed 0 bases, with 10 bases lying between them.

The genes are TRBV27 and TRBJ1-6; D gene ambiguous. From germline, CDR1 is MNHEY and CDR2 SMNVEV (reference sequence). CDR3 length: 14 residues. Trimming took 6 bases from V and 7 from J, leaving 13 bases between them. CDR3 nucleotide sequence: TGTGCCAGCAGGAACTACGAGCCCAATTCACCCCTCCACTTT. It yields the protein CASRNYEPNSPLHF.

In DNA form, the CDR3 reads TGTGCCAGCAGCTTTAGGCCGGGTCCAGATACGCAGTATTTT. It is translated as CASSFRPGPDTQYF. This rearrangement joins TRBV11-3 to TRBJ2-3; the D is unclear. Germline values: CDR1 SGHNT, CDR2 YENEEA. With 3 bases removed from V and 4 bases from J, the gap between germline ends came to 11 bases. The length of the CDR3 is 14 residues.

This clone has just a few counts. The rearrangement uses TRBV5-6 and TRBJ2-7; D might be TRBD1 (5 bases). CDR3 length: 15 amino acids. Germline V gene sequence: CDR1 SGHDT, CDR2 YYEEEE. Trimming left V 0 bases short and J 4 bases short, with 14 bases between. CDR3 nucleotide sequence: TGTGCCAGCAGCTTGGAGGGCAGGGTGGCTTACGAGCAGTACTTC. Translated, it gives CASSLEGRVAYEQYF.

The chain combines TRBV13 with TRBJ1-6; TRBD1 matches at 7 bases. V gave up 1 base and J gave up 9 bases; unmatched junction bases: 6. The CDR3 has 15 residues. The V gene's germline CDR1 is PRHDT and CDR2 FYEKMQ (reference sequence). The CDR3 DNA reads TGTGCCAGCAGCTTAGATCCAGGGGGTATTTCACCCCTCCACTTT. Encoded protein: CASSLDPGGISPLHF.

This clone appeared a few times. J is TRBJ2-7 and V is TRBV4-3; 9 bases agree with TRBD1. This CDR3 has 17 residues. V gave up 1 base and J gave up 0 bases; unmatched junction bases: 7. CDR1 and CDR2 (germline): LGHNA, YSLEER. The CDR3 reads CASSQAGSGQGSYEQYF. CDR3 sequence (DNA): TGCGCCAGCAGCCAAGCGGGGTCGGGACAGGGCTCCTACGAGCAGTACTTC.